The text below deals with one T cell receptor beta chain. Its antigen remains unknown. A multiplex PCR was run with 60 Vbeta primers and 13 Jbeta primers. TCRdb's table, derived via immunoSEQ multiplex PCR, lists solely in-frame clones and lacks some. In the table there are some 200,000 clones, about 70% of which are singletons. The record originates from a study of cytomegalovirus exposure and HLA in healthy donors. The germline V gene encodes CDR1 MNHNY and CDR2 SVGAGI (reference sequence). Trimming removed 2 bases from V and 8 bases from J, with 9 bases in between. The CDR3 has 12 amino acids. Whole-study findings and limits: The records held CMV serostatus as the only immune exposure information. Analysis performed later showed TCR beta chains linked to HLA being more clonally expanded than equally common others. Roughly uniform depth of sequencing across donors was assumed in presence/absence analyses. Most TCRs appeared rarely, but some public TCRs recurred in many donors.

J is TRBJ1-2 and V is TRBV6-6; perhaps TRBD1 as D (5 bases). Material for sequencing was PBMCs. This receptor was taken from a woman in her 30s in good health and CMV-seronegative. CDR3 in DNA: TGTGCCAGCAGTTACCGGGACTCCGGCTACACCTTC. It encodes CASSYRDSGYTF.